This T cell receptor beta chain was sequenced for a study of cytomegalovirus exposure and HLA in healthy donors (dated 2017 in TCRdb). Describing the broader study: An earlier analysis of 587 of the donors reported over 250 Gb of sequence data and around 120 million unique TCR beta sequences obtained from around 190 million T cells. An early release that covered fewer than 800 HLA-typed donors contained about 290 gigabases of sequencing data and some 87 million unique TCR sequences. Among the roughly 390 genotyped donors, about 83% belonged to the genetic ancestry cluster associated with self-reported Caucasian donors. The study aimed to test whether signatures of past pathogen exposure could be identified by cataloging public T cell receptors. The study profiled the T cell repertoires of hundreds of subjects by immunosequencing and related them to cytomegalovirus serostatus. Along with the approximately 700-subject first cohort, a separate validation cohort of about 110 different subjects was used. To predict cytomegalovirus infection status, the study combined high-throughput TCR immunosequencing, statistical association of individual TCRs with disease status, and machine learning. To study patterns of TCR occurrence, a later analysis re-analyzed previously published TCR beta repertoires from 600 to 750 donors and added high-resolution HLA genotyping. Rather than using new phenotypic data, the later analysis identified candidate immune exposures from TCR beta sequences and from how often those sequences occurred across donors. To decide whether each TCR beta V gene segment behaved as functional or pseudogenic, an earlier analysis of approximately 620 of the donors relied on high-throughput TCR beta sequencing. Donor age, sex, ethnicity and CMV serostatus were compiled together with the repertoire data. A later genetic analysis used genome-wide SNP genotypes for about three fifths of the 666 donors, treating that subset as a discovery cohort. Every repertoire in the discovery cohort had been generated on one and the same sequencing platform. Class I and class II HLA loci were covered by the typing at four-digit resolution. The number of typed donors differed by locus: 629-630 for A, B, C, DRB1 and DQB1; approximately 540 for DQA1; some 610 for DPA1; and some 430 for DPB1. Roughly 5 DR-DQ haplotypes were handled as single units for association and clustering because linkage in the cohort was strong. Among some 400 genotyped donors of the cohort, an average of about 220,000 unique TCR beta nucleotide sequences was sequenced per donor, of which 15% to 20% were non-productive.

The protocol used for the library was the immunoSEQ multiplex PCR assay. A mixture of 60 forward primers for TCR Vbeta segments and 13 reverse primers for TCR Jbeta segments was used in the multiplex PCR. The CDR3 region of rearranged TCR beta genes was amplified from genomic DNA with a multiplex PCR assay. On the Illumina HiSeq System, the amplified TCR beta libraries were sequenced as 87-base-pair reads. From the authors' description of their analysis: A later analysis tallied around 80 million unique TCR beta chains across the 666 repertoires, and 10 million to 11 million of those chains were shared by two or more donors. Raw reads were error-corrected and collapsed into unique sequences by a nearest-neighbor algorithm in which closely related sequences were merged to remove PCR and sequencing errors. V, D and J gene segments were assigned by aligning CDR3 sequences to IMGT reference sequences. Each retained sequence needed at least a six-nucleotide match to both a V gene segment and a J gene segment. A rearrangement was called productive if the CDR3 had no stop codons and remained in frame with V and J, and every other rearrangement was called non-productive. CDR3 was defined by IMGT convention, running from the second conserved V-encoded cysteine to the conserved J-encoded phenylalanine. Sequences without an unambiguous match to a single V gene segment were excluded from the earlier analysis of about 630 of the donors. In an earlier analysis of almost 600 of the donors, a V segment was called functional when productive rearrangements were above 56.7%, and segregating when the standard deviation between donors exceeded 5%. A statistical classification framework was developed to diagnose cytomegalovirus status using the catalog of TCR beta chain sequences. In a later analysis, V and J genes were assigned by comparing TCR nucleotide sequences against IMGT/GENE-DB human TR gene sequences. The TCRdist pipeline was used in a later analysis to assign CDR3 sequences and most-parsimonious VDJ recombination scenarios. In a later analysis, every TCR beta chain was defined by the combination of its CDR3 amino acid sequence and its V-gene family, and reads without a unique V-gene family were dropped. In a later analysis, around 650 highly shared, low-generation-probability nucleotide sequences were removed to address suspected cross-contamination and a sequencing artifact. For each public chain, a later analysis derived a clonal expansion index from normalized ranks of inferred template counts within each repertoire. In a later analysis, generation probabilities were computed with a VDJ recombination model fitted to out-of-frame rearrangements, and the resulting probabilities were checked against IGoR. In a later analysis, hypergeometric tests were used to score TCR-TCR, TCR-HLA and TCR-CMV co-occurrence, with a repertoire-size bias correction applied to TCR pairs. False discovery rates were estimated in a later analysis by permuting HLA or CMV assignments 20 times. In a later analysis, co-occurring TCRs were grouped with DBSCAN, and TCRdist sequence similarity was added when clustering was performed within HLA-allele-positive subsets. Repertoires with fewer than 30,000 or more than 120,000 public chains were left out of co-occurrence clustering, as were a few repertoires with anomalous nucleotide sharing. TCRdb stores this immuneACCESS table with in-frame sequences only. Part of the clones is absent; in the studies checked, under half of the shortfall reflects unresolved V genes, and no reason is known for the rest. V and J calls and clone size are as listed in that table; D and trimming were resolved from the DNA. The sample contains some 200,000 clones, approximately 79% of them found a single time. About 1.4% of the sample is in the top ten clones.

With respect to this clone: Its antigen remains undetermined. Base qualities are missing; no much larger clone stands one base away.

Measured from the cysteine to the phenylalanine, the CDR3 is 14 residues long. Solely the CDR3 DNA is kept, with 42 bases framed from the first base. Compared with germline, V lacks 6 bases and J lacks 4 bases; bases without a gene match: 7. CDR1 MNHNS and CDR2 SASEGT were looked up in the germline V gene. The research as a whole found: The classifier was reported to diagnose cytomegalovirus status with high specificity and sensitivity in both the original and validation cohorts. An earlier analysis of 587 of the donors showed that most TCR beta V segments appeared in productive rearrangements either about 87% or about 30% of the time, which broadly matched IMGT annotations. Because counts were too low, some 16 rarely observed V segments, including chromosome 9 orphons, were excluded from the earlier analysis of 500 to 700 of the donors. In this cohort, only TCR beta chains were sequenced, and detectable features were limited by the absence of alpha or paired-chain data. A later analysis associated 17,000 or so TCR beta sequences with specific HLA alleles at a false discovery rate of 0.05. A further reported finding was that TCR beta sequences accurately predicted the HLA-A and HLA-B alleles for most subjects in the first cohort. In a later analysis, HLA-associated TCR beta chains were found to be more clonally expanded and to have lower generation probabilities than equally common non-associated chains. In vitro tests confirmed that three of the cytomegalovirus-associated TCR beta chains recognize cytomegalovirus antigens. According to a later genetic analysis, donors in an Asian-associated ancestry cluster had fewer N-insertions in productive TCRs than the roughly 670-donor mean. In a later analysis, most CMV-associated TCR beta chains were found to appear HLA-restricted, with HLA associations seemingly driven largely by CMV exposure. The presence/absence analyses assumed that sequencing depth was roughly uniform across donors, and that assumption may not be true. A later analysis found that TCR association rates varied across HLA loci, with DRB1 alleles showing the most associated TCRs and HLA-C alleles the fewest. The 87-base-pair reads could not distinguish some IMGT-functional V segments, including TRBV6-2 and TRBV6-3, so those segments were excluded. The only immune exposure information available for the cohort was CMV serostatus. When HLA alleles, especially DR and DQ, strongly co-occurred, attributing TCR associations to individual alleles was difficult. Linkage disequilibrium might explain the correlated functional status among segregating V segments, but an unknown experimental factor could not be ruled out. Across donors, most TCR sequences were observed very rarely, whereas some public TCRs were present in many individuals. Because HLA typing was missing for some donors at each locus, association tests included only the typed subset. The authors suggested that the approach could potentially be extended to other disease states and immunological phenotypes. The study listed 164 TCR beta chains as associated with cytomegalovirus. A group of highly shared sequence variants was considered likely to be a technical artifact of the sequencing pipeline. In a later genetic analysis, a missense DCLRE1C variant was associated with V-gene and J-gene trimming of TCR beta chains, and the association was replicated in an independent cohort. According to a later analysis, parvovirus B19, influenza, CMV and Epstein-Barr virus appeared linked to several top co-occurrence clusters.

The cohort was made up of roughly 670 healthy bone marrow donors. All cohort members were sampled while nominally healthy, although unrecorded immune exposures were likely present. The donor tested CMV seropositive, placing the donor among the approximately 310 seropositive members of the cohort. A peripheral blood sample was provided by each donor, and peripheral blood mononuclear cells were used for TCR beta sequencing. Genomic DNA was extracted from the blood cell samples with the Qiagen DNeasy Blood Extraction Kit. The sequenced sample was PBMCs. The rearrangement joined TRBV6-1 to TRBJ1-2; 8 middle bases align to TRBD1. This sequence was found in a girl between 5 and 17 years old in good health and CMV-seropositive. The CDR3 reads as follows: CASSPQGEGYGYTF. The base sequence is TGTGCCAGCAGCCCACAGGGGGAGGGCTATGGCTACACCTTC.